A selection of T cell receptor beta chains follows, all from one sample in a study of T cells after posttransplantation cyclophosphamide. Sequencing used immunoSEQ multiplex PCR; TCRdb keeps in-frame clones, though not all of them. In the table there are roughly 21,000 clones, 80% to 90% of which are singletons. This specimen was PBMCs, taken roughly a year after allogeneic stem cell transplant with calcineurin inhibitor and methotrexate. Every receptor here comes from a female patient younger than 45 who received an allogeneic stem cell transplant from an unrelated donor, was CMV-positive, and had acute and chronic GVHD. Some of these T cells may belong to the graft donor. The CDR3 runs from the conserved cysteine through the conserved F or W. The D gene is left open where the match is weak. Not every row has a clone size; where given, it reads once, few, many or a size class.

d_call j_call v_call clone_size cdr3_aa cdr3_nt
TRBD1 TRBJ1-3 TRBV9 . CASSVVGTGTGNTIYF TGTGCCAGCAGCGTAGTCGGGACAGGGACTGGAAACACCATATATTTT
. TRBJ2-1 TRBV7-3 once CASSLSASTSYNEQFF TGTGCCAGCAGCTTAAGCGCTAGCACGTCCTACAATGAGCAGTTCTTC
TRBD1 TRBJ1-1 TRBV9 . CATSQGLNTEAFF TGTGCCACCTCACAGGGGCTGAACACTGAAGCTTTCTTT
. TRBJ2-7 TRBV27 . CASSLGAPTTYEQYF TGTGCCAGCAGTTTGGGGGCCCCCACTACCTACGAGCAGTACTTC
. TRBJ1-2 TRBV27 . CASSLNWLANYGYTF TGTGCCAGCAGTTTAAACTGGTTAGCTAACTATGGCTACACCTTC
TRBD1 TRBJ2-7 TRBV25-1 . CASSPAGTGTYEQYF TGTGCCAGCAGCCCCGCCGGGACAGGAACCTACGAGCAGTACTTC
. TRBJ1-1 TRBV27 . CASSFRGRGGTEAFF TGTGCCAGCAGTTTTAGGGGGAGAGGGGGCACTGAAGCTTTCTTT
. TRBJ2-1 TRBV7-9 . CASGPSAHEQFF TGTGCCAGCGGGCCTAGCGCCCATGAGCAGTTCTTC
. TRBJ2-3 TRBV5-6 . CASSSAGWPDTQYF TGTGCCAGCAGCTCCGCAGGATGGCCAGATACGCAGTATTTT
TRBD1 TRBJ1-2 TRBV9 . CASSVDGTGDGSYGYTF TGTGCCAGCAGCGTAGACGGGACAGGGGATGGGAGCTATGGCTACACCTTC
. TRBJ2-5 TRBV10-3 . CAIRTAGEETQYF TGTGCCATCAGGACGGCCGGGGAAGAGACCCAGTACTTC
. TRBJ2-3 TRBV5-4 . CASSLDRADTQYF TGTGCCAGCAGCTTGGACAGGGCAGATACGCAGTATTTT
TRBD1 TRBJ2-1 TRBV10-3 few CAISAKGTGGINEQFF TGTGCCATCAGTGCCAAGGGGACAGGGGGGATCAATGAGCAGTTCTTC
TRBD2 TRBJ2-3 TRBV28 . CASSFLQTSRLWDTQYF TGTGCCAGCAGTTTCCTTCAGACTAGCCGACTATGGGATACGCAGTATTTT
. TRBJ2-7 TRBV28 . CASSLRYEQYF TGTGCCAGCAGTTTGCGTTACGAGCAGTACTTC
. TRBJ1-2 TRBV5-1 . CASSSGGTNYGYTF TGCGCCAGCAGCTCTGGGGGGACTAACTATGGCTACACCTTC
TRBD1 TRBJ1-1 TRBV6-5 . CASRDRGPGAFF TGTGCCAGCAGAGACAGGGGCCCTGGGGCTTTCTTT
. TRBJ1-3 TRBV12-5 few CASALGSSGNTIYF TGTGCTAGTGCTCTGGGGAGCTCTGGAAACACCATATATTTT
. TRBJ2-7 TRBV5-1 . CASSLAGGPDEQYF TGCGCCAGCAGCTTGGCCGGGGGGCCAGACGAGCAGTACTTC
TRBD2 TRBJ2-7 TRBV6-1 few CASRPAGITYEQYF TGTGCCAGCAGGCCAGCGGGAATCACCTACGAGCAGTACTTC